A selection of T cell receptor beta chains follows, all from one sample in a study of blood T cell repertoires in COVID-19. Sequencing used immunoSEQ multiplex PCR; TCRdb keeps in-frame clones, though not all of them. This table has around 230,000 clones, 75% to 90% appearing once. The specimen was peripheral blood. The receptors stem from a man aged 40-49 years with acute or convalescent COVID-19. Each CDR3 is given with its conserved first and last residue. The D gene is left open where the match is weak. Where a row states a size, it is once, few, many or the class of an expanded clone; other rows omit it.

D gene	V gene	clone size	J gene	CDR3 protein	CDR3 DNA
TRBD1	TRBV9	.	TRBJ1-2	CASSAWDSETYGYTF	TGTGCCAGCAGCGCCTGGGACAGCGAGACCTATGGCTACACCTTC
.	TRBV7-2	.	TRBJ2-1	CASSPGSYNEQFF	TGTGCCAGCAGCCCCGGCTCCTACAATGAGCAGTTCTTC
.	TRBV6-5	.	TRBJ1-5	CASSYKGGPSNQPQHF	TGTGCCAGCAGTTACAAAGGGGGACCGAGCAATCAGCCCCAGCATTTT
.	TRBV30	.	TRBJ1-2	CAWSVIQGRGYTF	TGTGCCTGGAGTGTAATCCAGGGAAGGGGCTACACCTTC
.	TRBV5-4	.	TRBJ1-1	CASSLDSNTEAFF	TGTGCCAGCAGCTTGGACTCGAACACTGAAGCTTTCTTT
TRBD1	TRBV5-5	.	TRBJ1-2	CASSLDHLGQGYGYTF	TGTGCCAGCAGCTTGGATCATTTAGGACAGGGGTATGGCTACACCTTC
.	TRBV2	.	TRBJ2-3	CAGVPSWRTDTQYF	TGTGCCGGGGTCCCGTCTTGGAGGACAGATACGCAGTATTTT
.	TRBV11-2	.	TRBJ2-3	CASSLGDTQYF	TGTGCCAGCAGCCTCGGTGATACGCAGTATTTT
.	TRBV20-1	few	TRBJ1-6	CSARDLRPLHF	TGCAGTGCTAGAGATCTGAGGCCCCTCCACTTT
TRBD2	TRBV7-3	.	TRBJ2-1	CASSPTGTSGRGEQFF	TGTGCCAGCAGCCCAACCGGGACTAGCGGGAGAGGTGAGCAGTTCTTC
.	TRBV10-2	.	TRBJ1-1	CASSEGRANTEAFF	TGCGCCAGCAGTGAGGGCAGGGCAAACACTGAAGCTTTCTTT
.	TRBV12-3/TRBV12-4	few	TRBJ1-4	CASSFKEKLFF	TGTGCCAGCAGTTTCAAAGAAAAACTGTTTTTT
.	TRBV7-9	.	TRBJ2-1	CASSFSGIGQFF	TGTGCCAGCAGCTTTAGCGGAATCGGGCAGTTCTTC
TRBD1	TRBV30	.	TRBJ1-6	CAWSPQGAPSLHF	TGTGCCTGGAGTCCGCAGGGGGCGCCCTCCCTCCACTTT
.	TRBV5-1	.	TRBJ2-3	CASGRVLMSDTQYF	TGCGCCAGCGGGAGAGTGTTAATGTCAGATACGCAGTATTTT
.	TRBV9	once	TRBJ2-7	CASSATVYEQYF	TGTGCCAGCAGCGCGACAGTCTACGAGCAGTACTTC
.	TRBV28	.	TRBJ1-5	CASSRGFGNQPQHF	TGTGCCAGCAGTAGGGGGTTCGGCAATCAGCCCCAGCATTTT
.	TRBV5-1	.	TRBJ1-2	CASSPVSGQYGYTF	TGCGCCAGCAGCCCGGTTAGTGGACAGTATGGCTACACCTTC
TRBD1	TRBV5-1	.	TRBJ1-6	CASSWTGPSLRSYNSPLHF	TGCGCCAGCAGCTGGACAGGACCCTCCTTGAGGTCCTATAATTCACCCCTCCACTTT
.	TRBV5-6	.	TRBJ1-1	CASSLGLIGVAAFF	TGTGCCAGCAGCTTGGGGCTTATTGGAGTTGCAGCTTTCTTT
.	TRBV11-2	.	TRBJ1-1	CASSLDRVAAFF	TGTGCCAGCAGCTTAGATCGGGTCGCCGCTTTCTTT
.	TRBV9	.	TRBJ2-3	CASSVGVAADTQYF	TGTGCCAGCAGCGTAGGCGTCGCCGCAGATACGCAGTATTTT
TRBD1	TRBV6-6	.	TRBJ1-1	CASKRDREQAFF	TGTGCCAGCAAACGGGACAGGGAACAAGCTTTCTTT
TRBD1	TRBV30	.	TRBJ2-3	CAWSVAGQGADTQYF	TGTGCCTGGAGTGTCGCGGGACAGGGTGCAGATACGCAGTATTTT
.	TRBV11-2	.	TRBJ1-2	CASSPGLGSYGYTF	TGTGCCAGCAGCCCCGGTTTGGGCAGCTATGGCTACACCTTC
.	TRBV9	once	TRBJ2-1	CASTSVPNSYNEQFF	TGTGCCAGCACGTCGGTCCCTAATTCCTACAATGAGCAGTTCTTC
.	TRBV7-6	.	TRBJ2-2	CASSYDRVGYSGNTGELFF	TGTGCCAGCAGCTACGACAGGGTGGGGTATAGCGGGAACACCGGGGAGCTGTTTTTT
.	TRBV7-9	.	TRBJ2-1	CASSFRDKNNEQFF	TGTGCCAGCAGCTTTCGGGACAAGAACAATGAGCAGTTCTTC
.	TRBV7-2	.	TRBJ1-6	CASSLESQGSSPLHF	TGTGCCAGCAGCTTAGAATCACAGGGCAGTTCACCCCTCCACTTT
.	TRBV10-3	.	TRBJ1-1	CAISDGSGNTEAFF	TGTGCCATCAGTGATGGTTCCGGGAACACTGAAGCTTTCTTT
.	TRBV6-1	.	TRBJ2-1	CASSEGSRYNEQFF	TGTGCCAGCAGTGAGGGTAGCAGATACAATGAGCAGTTCTTC
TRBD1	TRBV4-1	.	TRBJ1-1	CASSLDRGTEAFF	TGCGCCAGCAGCCTTGACAGGGGAACTGAAGCTTTCTTT
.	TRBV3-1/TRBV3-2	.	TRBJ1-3	CASSQERGNTIYF	TGTGCCAGCAGCCAAGAGCGAGGAAACACCATATATTTT
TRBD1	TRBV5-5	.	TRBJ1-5	CASSLALQGQPQHF	TGTGCCAGCAGCTTGGCCTTACAGGGGCAGCCCCAGCATTTT
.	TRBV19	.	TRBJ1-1	CASTSWGGMNTEAFF	TGTGCCAGTACCTCCTGGGGGGGTATGAACACTGAAGCTTTCTTT
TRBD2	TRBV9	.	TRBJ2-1	CASALTSGSYNEQFF	TGTGCCAGCGCTCTTACTAGCGGGAGCTACAATGAGCAGTTCTTC
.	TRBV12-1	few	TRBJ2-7	CASSPTWDTAGYEQYF	TGTGCCAGCAGCCCAACCTGGGACACCGCGGGCTACGAGCAGTACTTC
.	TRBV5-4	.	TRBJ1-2	CASSLQGDGYTF	TGTGCCAGCAGCTTGCAGGGCGACGGCTACACCTTC
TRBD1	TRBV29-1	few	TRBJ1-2	CSVEGQGPLYGYTF	TGCAGCGTTGAAGGACAGGGCCCCCTCTATGGCTACACCTTC
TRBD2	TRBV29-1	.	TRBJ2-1	CSVGGTSGSSYNEQFF	TGCAGCGTGGGCGGGACTAGCGGGAGCTCCTACAATGAGCAGTTCTTC
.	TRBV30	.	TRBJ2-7	CAWSLQASYEQYF	TGTGCCTGGAGTTTGCAGGCCTCCTACGAGCAGTACTTC
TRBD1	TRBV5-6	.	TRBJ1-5	CASTIQGAGQPQHF	TGTGCCAGCACTATACAGGGGGCAGGTCAGCCCCAGCATTTT
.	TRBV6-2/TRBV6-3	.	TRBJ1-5	CASSYAGQPQHF	TGTGCCAGCAGTTACGCGGGTCAGCCCCAGCATTTT
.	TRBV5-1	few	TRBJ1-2	CASISYGLSYGYTF	TGCGCCAGCATCTCGTACGGTCTTTCCTATGGCTACACCTTC
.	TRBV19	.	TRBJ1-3	CASSIGRVTGNTIYF	TGTGCCAGTAGTATCGGCAGGGTTACTGGAAACACCATATATTTT
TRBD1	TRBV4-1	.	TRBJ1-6	CASSKDRGRVNSPLHF	TGCGCCAGCAGCAAGGACAGGGGTCGAGTAAATTCACCCCTCCACTTT
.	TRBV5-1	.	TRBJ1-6	CASSLGTARVSPLHF	TGCGCCAGCAGCTTGGGGACAGCGAGGGTTTCACCCCTCCACTTT
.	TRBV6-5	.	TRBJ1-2	CASRDSLSYGYTF	TGTGCCAGCAGGGACAGTTTGAGCTATGGCTACACCTTC
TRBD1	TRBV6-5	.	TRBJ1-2	CASSFPGQEEGYTF	TGTGCCAGCAGTTTTCCAGGACAGGAGGAGGGCTACACCTTC
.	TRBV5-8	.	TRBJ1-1	CASSFDRRSRSSEAFF	TGTGCCAGCAGCTTCGACAGAAGATCAAGGAGCTCTGAAGCTTTCTTT
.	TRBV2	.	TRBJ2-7	CASTIFSYEQYF	TGTGCCAGCACCATTTTCTCCTACGAGCAGTACTTC
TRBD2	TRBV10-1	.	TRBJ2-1	CASSAGTSGRRNEQFF	TGCGCCAGCAGTGCTGGGACTAGCGGGAGAAGGAATGAGCAGTTCTTC
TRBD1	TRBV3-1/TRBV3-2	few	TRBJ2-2	CASSGQGATGELFF	TGTGCCAGCAGCGGACAGGGGGCAACCGGGGAGCTGTTTTTT